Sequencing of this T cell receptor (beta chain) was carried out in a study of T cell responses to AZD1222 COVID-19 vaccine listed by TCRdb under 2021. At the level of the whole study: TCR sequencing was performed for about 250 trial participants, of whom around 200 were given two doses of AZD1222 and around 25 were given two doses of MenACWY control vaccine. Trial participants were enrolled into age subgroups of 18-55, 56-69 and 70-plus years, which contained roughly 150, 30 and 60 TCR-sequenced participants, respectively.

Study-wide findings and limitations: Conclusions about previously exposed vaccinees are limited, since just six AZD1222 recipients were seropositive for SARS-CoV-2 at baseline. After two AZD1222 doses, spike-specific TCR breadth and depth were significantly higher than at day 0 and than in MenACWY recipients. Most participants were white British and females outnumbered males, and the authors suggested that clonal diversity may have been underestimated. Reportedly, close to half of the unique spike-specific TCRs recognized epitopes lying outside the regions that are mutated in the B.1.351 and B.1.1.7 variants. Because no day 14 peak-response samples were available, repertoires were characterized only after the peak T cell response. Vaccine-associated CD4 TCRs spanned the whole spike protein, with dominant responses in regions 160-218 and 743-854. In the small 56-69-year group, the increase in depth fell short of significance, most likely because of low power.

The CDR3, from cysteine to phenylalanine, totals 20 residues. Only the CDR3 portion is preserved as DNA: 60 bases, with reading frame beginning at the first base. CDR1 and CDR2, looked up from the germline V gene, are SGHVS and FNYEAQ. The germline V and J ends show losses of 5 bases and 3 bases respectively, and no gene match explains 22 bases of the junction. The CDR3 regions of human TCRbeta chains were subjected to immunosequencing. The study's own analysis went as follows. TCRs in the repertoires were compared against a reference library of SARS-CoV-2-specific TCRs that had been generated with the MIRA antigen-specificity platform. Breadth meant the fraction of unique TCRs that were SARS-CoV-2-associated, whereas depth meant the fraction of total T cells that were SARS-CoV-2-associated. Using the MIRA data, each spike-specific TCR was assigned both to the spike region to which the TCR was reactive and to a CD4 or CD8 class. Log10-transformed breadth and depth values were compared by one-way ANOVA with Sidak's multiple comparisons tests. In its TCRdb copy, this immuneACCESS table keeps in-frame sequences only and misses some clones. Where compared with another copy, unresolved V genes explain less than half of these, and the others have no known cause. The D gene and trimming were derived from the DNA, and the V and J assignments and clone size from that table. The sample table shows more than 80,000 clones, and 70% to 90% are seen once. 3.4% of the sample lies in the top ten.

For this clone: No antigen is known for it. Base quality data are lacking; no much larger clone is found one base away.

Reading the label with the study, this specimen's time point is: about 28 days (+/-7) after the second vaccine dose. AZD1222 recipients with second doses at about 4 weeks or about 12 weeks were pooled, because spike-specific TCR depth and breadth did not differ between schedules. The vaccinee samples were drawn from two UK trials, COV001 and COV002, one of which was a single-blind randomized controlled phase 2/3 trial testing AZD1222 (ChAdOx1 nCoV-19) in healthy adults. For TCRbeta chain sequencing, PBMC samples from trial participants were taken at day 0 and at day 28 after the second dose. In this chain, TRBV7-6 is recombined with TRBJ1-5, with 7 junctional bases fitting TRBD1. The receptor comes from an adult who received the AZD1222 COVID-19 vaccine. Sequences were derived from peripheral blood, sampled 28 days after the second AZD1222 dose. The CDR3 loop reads CASSLRHPMPGGSFNQPQHF. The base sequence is TGTGCCAGCAGCCTCAGACACCCCATGCCAGGGGGATCCTTCAATCAGCCCCAGCATTTT.